By sample fraction, the clone carrying this TCR delta chain is medium-sized. Its cognate antigen is unknown. Other DNA sequences of this sample code for an identical CDR3. There are 17 residues in the CDR3. V lost 5 bases, J lost 4 bases, and 13 bases stayed unmatched. Germline V lookup: CDR1 TSWWSYY, CDR2 QGS. This record belongs to a study of γδ T cells in repeated Plasmodium falciparum infection. About the study: Malaria-naive adults were infected with P. falciparum NF54 four times over approximately 600 days. Samples were taken at baseline, before some infections, and 21 days after each.

The study, taken as a whole, reports: Malian children's Vdelta2-negative repertoires appeared more expanded and less diverse than Australians'.

TCRdb re-called clones from the multiplex PCR reads via CATT. The sample contains tens of thousands of delta-chain clones, about 2% of which appear only once. Vgamma9/Vdelta2+ and Vdelta2-negative gammadelta T cells were flow-sorted from PBMC for bulk sequencing. The source is a pool of human donors (malaria-infected and uninfected, not separated). Source material: gamma-delta T cells from blood. The J gene is TRDJ2, the V gene TRDV1; 7 bases are shared with TRDD3. CDR3 DNA: TGTGCTCTTGGGCCACGCTTGGGGGAAACTCCGACAGCACAACTCTTCTTT. This encodes CALGPRLGETPTAQLFF.